The 7 T cell receptor beta chains in this list originate from one sample, sequenced in a study of T-cell reconstitution after alpha-beta-depleted transplantation in children. Unique molecular identifiers were built into the TCRbeta library. Via MiXCR, TCRdb re-called the PCR reads, giving one row per CDR3 protein. The profile shows about 600,000 distinct CDR3 sequences, under 30% of them singletons. The sequenced sample was PBMCs, mostly from graft donor cells, obtained 360 days after TCRalphabeta/CD19-depleted stem cell transplant. These receptors were obtained from a boy younger than two who had a stem cell transplant for acute myeloid leukemia, so the T cells may come from the graft donor.

This clonotype was recorded at least ten times. The chain uses TRBV12-3 or TRBV12-4 and TRBJ2-3, with 8 bases that match TRBD1. With 4 bases clipped from V and 0 bases from J, the junction kept 0 bases outside the gene matches. The length of the CDR3 is 14 residues. The CDR3 sequence: CASSWTGSTDTQYF. CDR3 coding DNA: TGTGCCAGCAGTTGGACAGGGAGCACAGATACGCAGTATTTT.

Many counts were recorded for this clonotype. The genes are TRBV29-1 and TRBJ2-7; 7 bases are shared with TRBD1. CDR1 is SQVTM, CDR2 ANQGSEA, per germline. Unmatched junction bases numbered 11, after V lost 6 bases and J lost 3 bases. CDR3 length equals 14 residues. CDR3 sequence: CSVALRQGSYEQYV. As DNA, the CDR3 is TGCAGCGTCGCTCTTCGACAGGGAAGCTACGAGCAGTACGTC.

This clonotype has at least ten counts. The chain has TRBV6-5 and TRBJ2-1; no reliable D call. V dropped 2 bases and J dropped 7 bases, with 3 bases sitting between them. Looked up from germline, CDR1 is MNHEY and CDR2 is SVGAGI. The CDR3 consists of 11 residues. The CDR3 nucleotides read TGTGCCAGCAGTTACGGGAATGAGCAGTTCTTC. It yields the protein CASSYGNEQFF.

The V and J genes are TRBV20-1 and TRBJ2-7; a possible D gene is TRBD1 (6 bases). This CDR3 region has 12 residues. The germline gives CDR1 DFQATT, CDR2 SNEGSKA (reference sequence). V lost 1 base and J 3 bases, leaving 7 bases between the germline ends. The CDR3 is CSARGDNYEQYF. CDR3 DNA: TGCAGTGCTAGAGGGGACAACTACGAGCAGTACTTC.

In its sample, this clonotype was seen many times. The gene calls are TRBV6-1 and TRBJ1-5; a weak D match, TRBD1 (5 bases). CDR1 is MNHNS and CDR2 is SASEGT in the germline V gene. Trimming pared 0 bases from V and 1 base from J, leaving 10 bases between. This CDR3 is built from 16 residues. The CDR3 DNA reads as TGTGCCAGCAGTGAAGCACCTGGGGGGAGCAATCAGCCCCAGCATTTT. It encodes CASSEAPGGSNQPQHF.

In this sample, this clonotype turned up many times. The rearrangement joins TRBV5-8 to TRBJ2-3; tentatively, D is TRBD1 (6 bases). The CDR3 is 15 amino acids. Germline V gene data show CDR1 as SGHTS and CDR2 as YDEGEE. V lost 4 bases and J 5 bases, leaving 17 bases between the germline ends. CDR3 nucleotides: TGTGCCAGCAGCCCGAGGTGGGGGCAGATAGATACGCAGTATTTT. Its translation: CASSPRWGQIDTQYF.

The V call is TRBV20-1, the J call TRBJ1-5, with D possibly TRBD1 on 5 matching bases. V was shortened by 3 bases and J by 6 bases, with 15 bases between the two germline ends. Per the germline V gene, CDR1 is DFQATT and CDR2 is SNEGSKA (reference sequence). The CDR3 runs to 14 residues. CDR3 protein: CSASSSGQRQPQHF. CDR3 sequence (DNA): TGCAGTGCTAGTTCGTCAGGGCAACGTCAGCCCCAGCATTTT.